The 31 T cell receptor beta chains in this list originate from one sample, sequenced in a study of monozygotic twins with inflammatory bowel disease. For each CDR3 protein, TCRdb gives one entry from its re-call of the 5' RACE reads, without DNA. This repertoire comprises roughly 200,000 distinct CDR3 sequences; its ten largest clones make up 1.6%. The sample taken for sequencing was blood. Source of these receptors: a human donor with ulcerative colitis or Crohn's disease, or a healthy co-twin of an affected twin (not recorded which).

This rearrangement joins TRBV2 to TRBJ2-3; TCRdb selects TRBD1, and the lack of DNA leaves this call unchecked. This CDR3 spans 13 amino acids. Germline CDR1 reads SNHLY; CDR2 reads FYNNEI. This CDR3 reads CAGRTPGADTQYF.

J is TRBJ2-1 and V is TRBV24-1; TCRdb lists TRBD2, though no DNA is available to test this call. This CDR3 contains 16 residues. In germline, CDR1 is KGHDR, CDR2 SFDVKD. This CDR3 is CATSDPSSGGLNEQFF.

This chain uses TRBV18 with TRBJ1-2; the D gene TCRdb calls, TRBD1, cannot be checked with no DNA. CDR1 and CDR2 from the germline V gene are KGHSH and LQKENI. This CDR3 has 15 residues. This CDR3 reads CASSQGTGGDYGYTF.

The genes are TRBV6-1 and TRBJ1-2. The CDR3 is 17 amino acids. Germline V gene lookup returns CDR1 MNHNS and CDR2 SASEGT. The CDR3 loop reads CASSDVGKRRADDGYTF.

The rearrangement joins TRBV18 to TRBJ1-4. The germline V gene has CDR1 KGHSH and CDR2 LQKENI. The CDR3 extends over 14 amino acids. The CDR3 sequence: CASSPWGEDEKLFF.

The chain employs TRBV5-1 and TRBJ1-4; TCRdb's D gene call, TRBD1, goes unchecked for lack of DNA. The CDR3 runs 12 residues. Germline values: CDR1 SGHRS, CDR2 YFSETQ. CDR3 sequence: CASSWDRGPLFF. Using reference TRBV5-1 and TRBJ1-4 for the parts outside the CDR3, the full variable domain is KAGVTQTPRYLIKTRGQQVTLSCSPISGHRSVSWYQQTPGQGLQFLFEYFSETQRNKGNFPGRFSGRQFSNSRSEMNVSTLELGDSALYLCASSWDRGPLFFGSGTQLSVL.

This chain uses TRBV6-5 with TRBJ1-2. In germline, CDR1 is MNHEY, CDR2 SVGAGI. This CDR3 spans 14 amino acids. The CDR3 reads CASSTTDLNYGYTF.

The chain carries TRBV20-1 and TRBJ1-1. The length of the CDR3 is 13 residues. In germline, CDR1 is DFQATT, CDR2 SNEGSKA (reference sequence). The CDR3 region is CSATGGLGTEAFF.

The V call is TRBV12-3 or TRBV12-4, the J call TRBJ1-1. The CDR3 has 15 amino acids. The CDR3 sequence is CASTPSGGRVFRAFF.

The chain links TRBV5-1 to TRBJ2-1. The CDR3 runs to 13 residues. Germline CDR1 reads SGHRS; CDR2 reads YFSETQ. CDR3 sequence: CASSWDRPNEQFF.

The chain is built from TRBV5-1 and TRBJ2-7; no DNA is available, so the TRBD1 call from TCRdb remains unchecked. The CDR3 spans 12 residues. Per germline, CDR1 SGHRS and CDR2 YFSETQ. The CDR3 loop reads CASRDRTYEQYF.

This CDR3 reads CATSASLEVNYGYTF. V and J are TRBV15 and TRBJ1-2. The CDR3 spans 15 residues. Germline CDR1 LNHNV, CDR2 YYDKDF (reference sequence).

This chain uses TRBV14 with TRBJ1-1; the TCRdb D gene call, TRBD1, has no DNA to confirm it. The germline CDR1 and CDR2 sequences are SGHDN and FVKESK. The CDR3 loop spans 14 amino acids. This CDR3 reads CASSQGGRLTEAFF.

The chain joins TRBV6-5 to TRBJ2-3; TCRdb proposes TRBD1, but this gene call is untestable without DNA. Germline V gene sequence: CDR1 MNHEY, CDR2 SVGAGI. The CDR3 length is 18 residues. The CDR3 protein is CASSYFGVRTGATDTQYF.

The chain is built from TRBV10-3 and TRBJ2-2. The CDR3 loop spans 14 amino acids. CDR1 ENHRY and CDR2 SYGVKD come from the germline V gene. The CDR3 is CAISESITRGELFF.

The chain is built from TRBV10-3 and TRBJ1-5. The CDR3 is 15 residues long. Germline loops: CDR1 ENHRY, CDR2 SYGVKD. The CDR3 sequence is CAISADPGTVEPQHF.

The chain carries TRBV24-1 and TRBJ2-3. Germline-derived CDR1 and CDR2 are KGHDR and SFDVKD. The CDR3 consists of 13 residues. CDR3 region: CATSDGWGDTQYF.

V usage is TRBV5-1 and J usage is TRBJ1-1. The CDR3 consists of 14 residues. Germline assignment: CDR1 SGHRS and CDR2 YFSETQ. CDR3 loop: CASRTGGPHTEAFF.

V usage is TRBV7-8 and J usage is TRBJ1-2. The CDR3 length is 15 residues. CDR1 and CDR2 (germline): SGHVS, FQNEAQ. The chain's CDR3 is CASSPAGGADGRYTF.

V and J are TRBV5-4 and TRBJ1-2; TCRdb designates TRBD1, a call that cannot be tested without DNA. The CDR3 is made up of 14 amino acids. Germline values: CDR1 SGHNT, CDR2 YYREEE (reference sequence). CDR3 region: CASSFLRGEYGYTF.

The CDR3 sequence: CATSEAGTVLETQYF. The gene calls are TRBV24-1 and TRBJ2-5; with no DNA, the TCRdb D assignment of TRBD1 cannot be verified. Germline CDR1 is KGHDR and CDR2 is SFDVKD. The CDR3 spans 15 residues.

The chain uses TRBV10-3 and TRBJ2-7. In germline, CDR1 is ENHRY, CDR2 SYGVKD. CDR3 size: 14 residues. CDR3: CAISESLRALEQYF.

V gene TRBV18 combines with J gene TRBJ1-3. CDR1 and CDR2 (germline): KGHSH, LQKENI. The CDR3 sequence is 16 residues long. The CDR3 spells CASSPYDGSSGNTIYF.

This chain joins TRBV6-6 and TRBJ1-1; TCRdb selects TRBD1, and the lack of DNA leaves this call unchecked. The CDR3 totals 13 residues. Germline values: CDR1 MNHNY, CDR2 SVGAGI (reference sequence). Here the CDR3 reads CASRQGGNTEAFF.

CDR3 loop: CASSAQTVLSTDTQYF. The chain is built from TRBV12-3 or TRBV12-4 and TRBJ2-3; the TRBD1 assignment by TCRdb is unverifiable without DNA. There are 16 residues in the CDR3.

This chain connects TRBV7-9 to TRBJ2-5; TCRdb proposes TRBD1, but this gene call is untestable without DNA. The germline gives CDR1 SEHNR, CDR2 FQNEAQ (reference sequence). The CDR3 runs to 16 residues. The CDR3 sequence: CASSSDRGPDKETQYF.

The CDR3 loop reads CASSILAGGPNEQFF. The gene calls are TRBV7-3 and TRBJ2-1; with no DNA, the TCRdb D assignment of TRBD2 cannot be verified. CDR1 and CDR2 from the germline V gene are SGHTA and FQGTGA. The CDR3 is 15 residues long.

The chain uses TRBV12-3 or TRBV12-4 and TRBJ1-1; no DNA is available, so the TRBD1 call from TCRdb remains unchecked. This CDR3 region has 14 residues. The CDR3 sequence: CASSYTGVSTEAFF.

The CDR3 region is CASSLEGRSYEQYF. The chain links TRBV7-2 to TRBJ2-7. The CDR3 covers 14 residues. CDR1 and CDR2 (germline): SGHTA, FQGNSA.

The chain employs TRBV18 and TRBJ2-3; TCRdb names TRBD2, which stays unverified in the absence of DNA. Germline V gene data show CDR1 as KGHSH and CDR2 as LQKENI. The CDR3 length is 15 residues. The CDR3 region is CASSATSGGGDTQYF.

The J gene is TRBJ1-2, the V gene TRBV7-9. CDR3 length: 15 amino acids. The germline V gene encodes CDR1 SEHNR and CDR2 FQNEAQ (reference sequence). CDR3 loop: CASSLGWELNYGYTF.